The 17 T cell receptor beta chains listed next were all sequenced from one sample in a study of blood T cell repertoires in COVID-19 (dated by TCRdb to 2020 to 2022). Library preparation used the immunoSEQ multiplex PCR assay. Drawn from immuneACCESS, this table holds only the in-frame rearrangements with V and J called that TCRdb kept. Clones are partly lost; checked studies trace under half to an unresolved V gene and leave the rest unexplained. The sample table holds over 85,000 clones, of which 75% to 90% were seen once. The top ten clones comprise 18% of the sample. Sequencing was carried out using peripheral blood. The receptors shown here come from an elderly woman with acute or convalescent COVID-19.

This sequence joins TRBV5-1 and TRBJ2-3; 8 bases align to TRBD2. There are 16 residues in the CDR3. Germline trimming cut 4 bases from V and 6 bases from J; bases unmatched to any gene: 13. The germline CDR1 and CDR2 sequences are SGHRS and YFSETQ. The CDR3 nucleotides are TGCGCCAGCAGCCCCCGCGGGGGGCCCCCCCCGGATACGCAGTATTTT. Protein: CASSPRGGPPPDTQYF.

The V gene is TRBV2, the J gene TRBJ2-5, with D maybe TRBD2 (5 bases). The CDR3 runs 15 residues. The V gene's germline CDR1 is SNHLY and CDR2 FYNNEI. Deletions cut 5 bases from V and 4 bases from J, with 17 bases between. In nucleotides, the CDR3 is TGTGCCAGCAGTCAGTACGACACACGGGGAGAGACCCAGTACTTC. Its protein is CASSQYDTRGETQYF.

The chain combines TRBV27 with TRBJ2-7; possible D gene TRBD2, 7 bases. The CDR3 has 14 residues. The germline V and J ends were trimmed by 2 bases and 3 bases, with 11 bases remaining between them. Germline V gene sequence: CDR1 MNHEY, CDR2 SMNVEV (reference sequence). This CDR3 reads CASSLQGGGYEQYF. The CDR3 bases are TGTGCCAGCAGTTTACAAGGGGGGGGCTACGAGCAGTACTTC.

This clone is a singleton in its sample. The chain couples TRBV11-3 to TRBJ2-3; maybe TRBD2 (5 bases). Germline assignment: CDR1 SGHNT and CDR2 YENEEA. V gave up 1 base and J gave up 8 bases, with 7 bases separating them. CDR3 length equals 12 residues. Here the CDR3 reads CASSLGEGTQYF. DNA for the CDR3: TGTGCCAGCAGCTTAGGAGAGGGTACGCAGTATTTT.

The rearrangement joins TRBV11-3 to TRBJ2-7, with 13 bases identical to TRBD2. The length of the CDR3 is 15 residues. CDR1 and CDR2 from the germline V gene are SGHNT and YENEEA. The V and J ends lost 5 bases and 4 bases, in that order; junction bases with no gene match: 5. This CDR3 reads CASSPGLAGDYEQYF. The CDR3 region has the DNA TGTGCCAGCAGCCCCGGACTAGCGGGGGATTACGAGCAGTACTTC.

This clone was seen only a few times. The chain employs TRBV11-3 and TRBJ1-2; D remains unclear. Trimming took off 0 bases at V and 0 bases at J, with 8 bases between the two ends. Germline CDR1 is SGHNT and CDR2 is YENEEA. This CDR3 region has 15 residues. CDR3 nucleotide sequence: TGTGCCAGCAGCTTAGAGGCAGGCCCTAACTATGGCTACACCTTC. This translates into CASSLEAGPNYGYTF.

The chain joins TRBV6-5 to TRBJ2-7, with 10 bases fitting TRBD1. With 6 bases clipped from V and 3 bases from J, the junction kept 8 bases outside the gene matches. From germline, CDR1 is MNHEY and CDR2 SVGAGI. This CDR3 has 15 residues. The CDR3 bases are TGTGCCAGCAGCAGCCGGGACAGGGGCAGCTACGAGCAGTACTTC. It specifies CASSSRDRGSYEQYF.

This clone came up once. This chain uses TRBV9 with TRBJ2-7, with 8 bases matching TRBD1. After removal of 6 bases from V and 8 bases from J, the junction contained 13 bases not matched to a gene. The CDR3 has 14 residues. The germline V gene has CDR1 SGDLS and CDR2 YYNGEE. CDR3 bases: TGTGCCAGCAACCGACAGGGGACGGGTCGGCAGCAGTACTTC. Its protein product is CASNRQGTGRQQYF. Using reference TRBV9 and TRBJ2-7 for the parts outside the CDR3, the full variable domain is DSGVTQTPKHLITATGQRVTLRCSPRSGDLSVYWYQQSLDQGLQFLIQYYNGEERAKGNILERFSAQQFPDLHSELNLSSLELGDSALYFCASNRQGTGRQQYFGPGTRLTVT.

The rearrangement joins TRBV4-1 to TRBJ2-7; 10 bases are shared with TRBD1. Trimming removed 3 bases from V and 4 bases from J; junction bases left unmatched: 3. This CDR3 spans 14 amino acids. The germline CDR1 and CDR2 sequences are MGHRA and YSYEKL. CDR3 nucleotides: TGCGCCAGCAGCCAGGCGGGACAGGGGTACGAGCAGTACTTC. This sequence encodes CASSQAGQGYEQYF.

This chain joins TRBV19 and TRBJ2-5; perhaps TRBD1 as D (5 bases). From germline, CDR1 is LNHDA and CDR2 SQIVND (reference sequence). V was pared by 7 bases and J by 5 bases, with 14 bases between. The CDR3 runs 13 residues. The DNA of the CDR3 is TGTGCCAGTAAGGGGCCCGGAGTGGAGACCCAGTACTTC. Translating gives CASKGPGVETQYF.

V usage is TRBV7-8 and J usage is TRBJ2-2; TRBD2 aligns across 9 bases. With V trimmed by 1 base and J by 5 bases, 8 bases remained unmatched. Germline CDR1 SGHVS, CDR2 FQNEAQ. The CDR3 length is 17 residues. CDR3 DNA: TGTGCCAGCAGCTTAGGAAACAGCGGGGGGTATACCGGGGAGCTGTTTTTT. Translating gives CASSLGNSGGYTGELFF.

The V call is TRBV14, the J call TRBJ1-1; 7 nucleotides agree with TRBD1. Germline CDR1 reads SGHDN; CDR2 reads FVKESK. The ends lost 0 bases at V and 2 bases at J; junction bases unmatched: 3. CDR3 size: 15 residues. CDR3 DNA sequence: TGTGCCAGCAGCCAAGAGGGGACAGTAAACACTGAAGCTTTCTTT. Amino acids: CASSQEGTVNTEAFF.

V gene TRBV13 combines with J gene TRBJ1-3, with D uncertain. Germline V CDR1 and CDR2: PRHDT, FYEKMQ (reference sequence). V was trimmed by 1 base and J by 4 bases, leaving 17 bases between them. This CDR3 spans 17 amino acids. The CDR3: CASSLVLQAREGNTIYF. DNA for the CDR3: TGTGCCAGCAGCTTAGTCCTGCAGGCGCGAGAGGGAAACACCATATATTTT.

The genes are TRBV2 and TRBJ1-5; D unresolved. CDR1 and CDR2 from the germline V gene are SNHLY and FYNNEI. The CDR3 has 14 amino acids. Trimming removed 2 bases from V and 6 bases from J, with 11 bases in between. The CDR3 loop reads CASSERRVGQPQHF. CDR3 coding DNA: TGTGCCAGCAGTGAAAGGAGGGTCGGTCAGCCCCAGCATTTT. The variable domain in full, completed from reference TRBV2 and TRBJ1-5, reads EPEVTQTPSHQVTQMGQEVILRCVPISNHLYFYWYRQILGQKVEFLVSFYNNEISEKSEIFDDQFSVERPDGSNFTLKIRSTKLEDSAMYFCASSERRVGQPQHFGDGTRLSIL.

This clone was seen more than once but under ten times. The CDR3 nucleotides are TGTGCCAGCAGCGTAGGTTCCGGGTGGAACACCGGGGAGCTGTTTTTT. Amino acid sequence: CASSVGSGWNTGELFF. This chain links TRBV9 with TRBJ2-2, with D unresolved. Germline-derived CDR1 and CDR2 are SGDLS and YYNGEE. CDR3 size: 16 residues. Trimming left V 0 bases short and J 1 base short, with 10 bases between.

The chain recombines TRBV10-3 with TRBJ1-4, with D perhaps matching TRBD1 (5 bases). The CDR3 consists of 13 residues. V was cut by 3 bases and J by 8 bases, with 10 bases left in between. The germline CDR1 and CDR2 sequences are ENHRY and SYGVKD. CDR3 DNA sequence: TGTGCCATCAGTGAAGGGGTTCGGGAAAAACTGTTTTTT. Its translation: CAISEGVREKLFF.

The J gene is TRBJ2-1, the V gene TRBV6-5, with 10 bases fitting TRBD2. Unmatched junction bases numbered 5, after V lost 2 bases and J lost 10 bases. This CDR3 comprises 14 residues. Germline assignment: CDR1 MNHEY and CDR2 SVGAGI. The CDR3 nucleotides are TGTGCCAGCAGTTACGAGCGGGGGGGTTGGGAGCAGTTCTTC. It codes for CASSYERGGWEQFF.